This T cell receptor beta chain was observed in a study of regulatory T cells in long-lasting Graves disease. Germline lookup yields CDR1 KGHDR and CDR2 SFDVKD. This CDR3 is 15 amino acids long. J was trimmed by 4 bases and V by 3 bases; bases with no gene match: 8. Study conclusions and caveats: TRBV28 was favored in persistent disease, as were TRBJ1-2 and TRBJ2-5.

Building the TCR beta libraries relied on iRepertoire HTBI primers, and CDR3 regions underwent Arm-PCR. In TCRdb, the multiplex PCR reads were re-called with MiXCR into one record per CDR3 protein. The sample comprises around 450,000 distinct CDR3 sequences, about 15% of which are singletons, and about a sixth rests with the top ten. The time point denotes: newly diagnosed GD, antithyroid drugs for less than 3 months. From RNA extracted from PBMCs, the TCR library was made. This clonotype was detected a few times. Its antigen is still unknown. This same sample was also taken into another study, of T cells in Graves' hyperthyroidism and ophthalmopathy. That paper states: A 13 V-J signature model discriminated ophthalmopathy versus stable hyperthyroidism.

The genes are TRBV24-1 and TRBJ2-7, with TRBD2 matching 7 bases. The TCR comes from a woman aged 25 to 39 with Graves disease. The source was peripheral blood mononuclear cells (PBMCs), collected at new diagnosis, from a patient treated with antithyroid drugs. The CDR3 is CATSDPRAGWYEQYF. The CDR3 DNA is TGTGCCACCAGTGATCCCCGAGCGGGATGGTACGAGCAGTACTTC.